This TCR beta chain was retrieved from a study of identical twins. The length of the CDR3 is 15 residues. J was trimmed by 6 bases and V by 0 bases; bases with no gene match: 5. Germline V lookup: CDR1 SGDLS, CDR2 YYNGEE. There are a few counts of this clonotype. A single record per CDR3 protein comes from TCRdb applying MiXCR to the 5' RACE reads. Of a few hundred thousand distinct CDR3 sequences in the sample, around 20% were seen once. This TCR derives from a man aged 45-65 years in good health. The chain is built from TRBV9 and TRBJ2-2, with 7 bases fitting TRBD2. Material: naive T cells sorted from blood. The CDR3 reads CASSVVASGAGELFF. The CDR3 region has the DNA TGTGCCAGCAGCGTAGTGGCTAGCGGAGCCGGGGAGCTGTTTTTT.